The rows below give T cell receptor beta chains drawn from one sample of a study of neurological immune-mediated disorders. From the 5' RACE reads, TCRdb called clonotypes with MiXCR, one entry per CDR3 protein. This sample carries tens of thousands of distinct CDR3 sequences, approximately 3.9% of them seen once, and the ten largest clones take approximately 1.6%. What was sequenced was PBMCs. Every receptor here comes from a man aged 25-45 years with multiple sclerosis. The CDR3 runs from the conserved cysteine through the conserved F or W. D genes are given only for firm matches. Clone sizes are given selectively: once, few, many, or a class where the clone is expanded.

V	J	length	size	D	CDR3	DNA
TRBV27	TRBJ2-3	18	many	-	CASSLSPLAELSTDTQYF	TGTGCCAGCAGTTTATCCCCACTAGCAGAGCTTAGCACAGATACGCAGTATTTT
TRBV5-1	TRBJ1-2	13	many	-	CASSSLFDYGYTF	TGCGCCAGCAGCTCCCTTTTCGACTATGGCTACACCTTC
TRBV10-3	TRBJ2-1	14	many	TRBD2	CAISPTSGSSGQFF	TGTGCCATCAGTCCCACTAGCGGGAGTTCAGGGCAGTTCTTC
TRBV7-8	TRBJ2-3	16	many	TRBD2	CASSLATSGYTDTQYF	TGTGCCAGCAGCTTAGCGACTAGCGGGTACACAGATACGCAGTATTTT
TRBV5-1	TRBJ2-1	15	many	TRBD2	CASSLGGGAYNEQFF	TGCGCCAGCAGCTTGGGCGGGGGGGCCTACAATGAGCAGTTCTTC
TRBV20-1	TRBJ1-1	13	many	TRBD1	CSATRDRGTEAFF	TGCAGTGCTACTAGGGACAGGGGGACTGAAGCTTTCTTT
TRBV2	TRBJ2-7	15	many	-	CASRGRSSGETQQYF	TGTGCCAGCAGGGGGAGAAGTTCAGGCGAAACACAGCAGTACTTC
TRBV28	TRBJ2-7	14	many	-	CASSLQGEVKEQYF	TGTGCCAGCAGTTTACAGGGGGAGGTGAAAGAGCAGTACTTC
TRBV12-3/TRBV12-4	TRBJ1-2	14	many	-	CASSPLSGNYGYTF	TGTGCCAGCAGCCCCCTGAGCGGGAACTATGGCTACACCTTC
TRBV12-3/TRBV12-4	TRBJ1-1	12	many	-	CASRITNTEAFF	TGTGCCAGCAGGATAACGAACACTGAAGCTTTCTTT
TRBV27	TRBJ1-5	15	few	-	CASSFSSEGNQPQNF	TGTGCCAGCAGTTTCTCGTCAGAGGGCAATCAGCCCCAGAATTTT
TRBV4-1	TRBJ1-5	15	many	-	CASSQRAGANQPQNF	TGCGCCAGCAGCCAAAGGGCTGGGGCCAATCAGCCCCAGAATTTT
TRBV5-5	TRBJ2-7	14	many	-	CASSLSGTEYEQYF	TGTGCCAGCAGCTTGTCCGGGACCGAATACGAGCAGTACTTC
TRBV20-1	TRBJ2-7	13	many	TRBD1	CSARDPRGLEQYF	TGCAGTGCTAGAGATCCGAGGGGGCTCGAGCAGTACTTC
TRBV7-2	TRBJ2-3	17	many	TRBD2	CASSLRGLAGPRDTQYF	TGTGCCAGCAGCTTAAGGGGACTAGCGGGGCCCCGGGATACGCAGTATTTT
TRBV5-1	TRBJ2-7	14	many	-	CASSLGGSSYEQYF	TGCGCCAGCAGCTTGGGGGGTAGCTCCTACGAGCAGTACTTC
TRBV24-1	TRBJ2-3	13	many	-	CATSSDSSRTQYF	TGTGCCACCAGTTCCGACTCCTCGAGAACGCAGTATTTT
TRBV7-8	TRBJ1-5	14	many	-	CASSLVGNLEPQHF	TGTGCCAGCAGCTTAGTGGGGAATCTGGAGCCCCAGCATTTT
TRBV28	TRBJ2-7	18	many	-	CASSTRVGSRIPVWEQYF	TGTGCCAGCAGTACCCGGGTTGGTTCCAGGATTCCGGTATGGGAGCAGTACTTC
TRBV27	TRBJ2-3	19	many	TRBD2	CASSYVITSGSSFADTQYF	TGTGCCAGCAGTTACGTCATCACTAGCGGGAGTTCGTTTGCAGATACGCAGTATTTT
TRBV12-3/TRBV12-4	TRBJ2-1	14	many	-	CASSREQGYNEQFF	TGTGCCAGCAGCCGAGAACAGGGTTACAATGAGCAGTTCTTC
TRBV20-1	TRBJ1-2	14	many	-	CSAIDSSNFYGYTF	TGCAGTGCCATAGACAGTTCAAACTTCTATGGCTACACCTTC
TRBV25-1	TRBJ2-1	16	many	-	CASSEGGSSSYNEQFF	TGTGCCAGCAGTGAAGGCGGCTCCAGCTCCTACAATGAGCAGTTCTTC
TRBV21-1	TRBJ2-5	15	many	-	CASSKPGQGKETQYF	TGTGCCAGCAGCAAACCGGGACAGGGGAAAGAGACCCAGTACTTC
TRBV7-8	TRBJ2-1	16	many	TRBD2	CASSPSGLAGDNEQFF	TGTGCCAGCAGCCCCTCGGGACTAGCGGGAGACAATGAGCAGTTCTTC
TRBV12-3/TRBV12-4	TRBJ2-7	14	-	TRBD1	CASSLSSGQGARYF	TGTGCCAGCAGTTTGTCGTCGGGACAGGGGGCTCGGTACTTC